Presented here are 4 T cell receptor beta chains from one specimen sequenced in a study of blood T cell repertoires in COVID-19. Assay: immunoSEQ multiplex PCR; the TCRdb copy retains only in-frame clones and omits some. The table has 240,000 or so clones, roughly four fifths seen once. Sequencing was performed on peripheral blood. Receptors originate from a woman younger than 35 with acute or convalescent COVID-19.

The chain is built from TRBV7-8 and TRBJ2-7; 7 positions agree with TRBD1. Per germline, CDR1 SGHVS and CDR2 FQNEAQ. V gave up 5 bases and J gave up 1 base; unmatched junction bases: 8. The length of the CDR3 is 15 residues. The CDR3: CASSTRQGKSYEQYF. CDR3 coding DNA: TGTGCCAGCAGCACGCGACAGGGAAAATCCTACGAGCAGTACTTC.

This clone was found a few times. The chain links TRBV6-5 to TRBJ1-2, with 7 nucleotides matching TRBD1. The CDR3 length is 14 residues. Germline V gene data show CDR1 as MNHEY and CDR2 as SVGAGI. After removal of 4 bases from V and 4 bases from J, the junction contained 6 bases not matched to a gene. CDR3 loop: CASSFIQGTYGYTF. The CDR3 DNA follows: TGTGCCAGCAGTTTTATACAGGGGACCTATGGCTACACCTTC.

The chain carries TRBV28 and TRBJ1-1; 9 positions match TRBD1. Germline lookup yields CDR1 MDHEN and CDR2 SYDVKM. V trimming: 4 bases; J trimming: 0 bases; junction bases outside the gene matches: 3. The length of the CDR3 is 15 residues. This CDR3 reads CASSSTGGMNTEAFF. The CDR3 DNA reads TGTGCCAGCAGTTCGACAGGGGGGATGAACACTGAAGCTTTCTTT.

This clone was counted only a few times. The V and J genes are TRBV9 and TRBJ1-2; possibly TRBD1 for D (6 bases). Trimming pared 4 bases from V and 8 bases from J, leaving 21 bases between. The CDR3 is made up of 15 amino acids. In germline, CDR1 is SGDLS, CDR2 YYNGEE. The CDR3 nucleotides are TGTGCCAGCAGCCCTAGGGGGACCCAAAGTGGGGGCTACACCTTC. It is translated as CASSPRGTQSGGYTF.